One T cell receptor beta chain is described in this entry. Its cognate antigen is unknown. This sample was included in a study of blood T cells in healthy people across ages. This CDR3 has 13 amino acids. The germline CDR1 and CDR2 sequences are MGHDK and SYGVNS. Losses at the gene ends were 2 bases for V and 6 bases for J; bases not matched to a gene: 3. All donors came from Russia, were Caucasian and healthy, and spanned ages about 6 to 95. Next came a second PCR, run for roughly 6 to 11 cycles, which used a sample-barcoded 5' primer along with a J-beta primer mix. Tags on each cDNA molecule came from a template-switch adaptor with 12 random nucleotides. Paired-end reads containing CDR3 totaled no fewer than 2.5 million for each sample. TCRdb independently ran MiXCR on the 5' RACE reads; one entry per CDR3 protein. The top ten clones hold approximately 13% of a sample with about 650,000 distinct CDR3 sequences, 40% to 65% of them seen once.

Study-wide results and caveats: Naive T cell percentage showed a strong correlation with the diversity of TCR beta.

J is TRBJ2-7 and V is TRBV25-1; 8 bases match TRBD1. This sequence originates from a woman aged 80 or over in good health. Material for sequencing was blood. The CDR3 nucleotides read TGTGCCAGCAGTGAACAGGGGGCGGCCGAGCAGTACTTC. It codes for CASSEQGAAEQYF.